This is a list of T cell receptor beta chains from one sample in a study of blood T cell repertoires in COVID-19. TCRdb's table, derived via immunoSEQ multiplex PCR, lists solely in-frame clones and lacks some. Of under 250,000 clones listed, approximately 88% are singletons. Sequences were obtained from peripheral blood. The receptors were sampled from a woman aged 25 to 39 with COVID-19, enrolled during active disease. Each CDR3 is given with its conserved first and last residue. D genes are given only for firm matches. Size is omitted from some rows. Given values are once, few, many or a class for expanded clones.

V	J	D	size	DNA	CDR3
TRBV30	TRBJ1-3	TRBD1	NA	TGTGCCAATGGGGACAGCTCTGGAAACACCATATATTTT	CANGDSSGNTIYF
TRBV7-9	TRBJ2-2	TRBD1	NA	TGTGCCAGCAGCTCAACAGGGGGCGGGTCGCCCGGGGAGCTGTTTTTT	CASSSTGGGSPGELFF
TRBV11-3	TRBJ1-1	NA	NA	TGTGCCAGCAGTCGGAGCCTAAGTACTGAAGCTTTCTTT	CASSRSLSTEAFF
TRBV24-1	TRBJ2-3	TRBD1	NA	TGTGCCACCAGTGACCCCGGGACAGGGACGGCGTCAGATACGCAGTATTTT	CATSDPGTGTASDTQYF
TRBV28	TRBJ1-1	TRBD1	few	TGTGCCAGCAGTGCACCCGACAGGGGACTTGAAGCTTTCTTT	CASSAPDRGLEAFF
TRBV6-2/TRBV6-3	TRBJ2-7	NA	NA	TGTGCCAGCAGTTCCCTCGGTCAGGCGCTCCGCTCCTACGAGCAGTACTTC	CASSSLGQALRSYEQYF
TRBV7-2	TRBJ2-1	NA	once	TGTGCCAGCAGCTTATCCCAGGCCCCCTACAATGAGCAGTTCTTC	CASSLSQAPYNEQFF
TRBV5-1	TRBJ1-2	NA	NA	TGCGCCAGCAGCTTACAGGGATTAATATCTGGAGGCTACACCTTC	CASSLQGLISGGYTF
TRBV19	TRBJ2-3	NA	NA	TGTGCCAGTAGTATAGTTCGGTCCTTGGGCACAGATACGCAGTATTTT	CASSIVRSLGTDTQYF
TRBV3-1/TRBV3-2	TRBJ1-2	NA	NA	TGTGCCAGCAGCCACCCCTCGAAATCAGGGTACTATGGCTACACCTTC	CASSHPSKSGYYGYTF
TRBV5-1	TRBJ1-1	NA	NA	TGCGCCAGCAGCCGCAGTCGAGACAGATTGAACACTGAAGCTTTCTTT	CASSRSRDRLNTEAFF